The 5 T cell receptor beta chains reported below all come from one sample, sequenced in a study of graft-versus-host responses after intestinal transplantation (dated by TCRdb to 2020 to 2023). Which antigens these TCRs recognize remains unknown. Read against the paper, the sample's time point label means: cells obtained before transplantation from donor or recipient. Library preparation was by the immunoSEQ multiplex PCR assay. What TCRdb holds here is the immuneACCESS table cut down to in-frame rearrangements. Part of the clones is not present; checked against another copy, under half of the missing clones reflect an unresolved V gene, and the others are unexplained. Present in this sample are tens of thousands of clones, 80% to 95% of which were seen just once. In total, the top ten clones hold over 0.3% of the sample. Here the sequenced sample was unstimulated CD4+ T cells sorted from spleen or lymph node cells, taken before intestinal transplant. These receptors all come from a human donor who received an intestinal transplant.

This rearrangement joins TRBV6-1 to TRBJ2-4; D call uncertain. The V end was cut by 8 bases, the J end by 5 bases, with 4 bases between. This CDR3 contains 10 residues. Germline-derived CDR1 and CDR2 are MNHNS and SASEGT. The CDR3 DNA reads TGTGCCAGCGGGCAAAACATTCAGTACTTC. Its translation is CASGQNIQYF.

The J gene is TRBJ2-7, the V gene TRBV30; TRBD1 is a possible D gene (6 bases). CDR1 is GTSNPN and CDR2 is SVGIG in the germline V gene (reference sequence). V dropped 2 bases and J dropped 6 bases, with 11 bases sitting between them. This CDR3 spans 12 amino acids. The CDR3 reads CAWSPRRGEQYF. CDR3 nucleotides: TGTGCCTGGAGTCCTCGCAGGGGCGAGCAGTACTTC.

The chain links TRBV7-2 to TRBJ2-1; 7 positions match TRBD2. The V segment lost 2 bases and the J segment 4 bases; nucleotides outside the gene matches: 5. Germline loops: CDR1 SGHTA, CDR2 FQGNSA. CDR3 length: 15 amino acids. CDR3 residues: CASSLIVAGYNEQFF. DNA of the CDR3: TGTGCCAGCAGCTTAATAGTAGCGGGTTACAATGAGCAGTTCTTC.

CDR3 protein: CAWRGDNTGELFF. The CDR3 nucleotides are TGTGCCTGGAGGGGTGATAACACCGGGGAGCTGTTTTTT. V usage is TRBV30 and J usage is TRBJ2-2; D unresolved. Trimming removed 3 bases at V and 2 bases at J, with 7 bases between. The CDR3 consists of 13 residues. Germline values: CDR1 GTSNPN, CDR2 SVGIG (reference sequence).

The genes are TRBV19 and TRBJ2-4; the D call may be TRBD1 or TRBD2 (5 bases each). The V gene lost 5 bases and the J gene lost 4 bases, with 12 bases spanning the gap. This CDR3 has 14 residues. CDR1 LNHDA and CDR2 SQIVND come from the germline V gene (reference sequence). DNA of the CDR3: TGTGCCAGTAGTGAGGGACGCTTAAAAAACATTCAGTACTTC. It specifies CASSEGRLKNIQYF.